These 10 T cell receptor beta chains were sequenced from one sample in a study of T cell responses to AZD1222 COVID-19 vaccine. Sequenced by immunoSEQ multiplex PCR; TCRdb stores in-frame clones only, minus some. In the table there are about 100,000 clones, about 89% of which are singletons. The starting material was peripheral blood, obtained on day 0 of AZD1222 vaccination. Receptor source: an adult in good health.

The chain joins TRBV6-5 to TRBJ1-1; a weak D match, TRBD1 (5 bases). CDR1 MNHEY and CDR2 SVGAGI come from the germline V gene. Trimming took off 2 bases at V and 5 bases at J, with 12 bases between the two ends. The CDR3 runs 14 residues. The CDR3 reads CASSYRSRGTEAFF. The CDR3, as DNA: TGTGCCAGCAGTTACCGTTCGAGGGGAACTGAAGCTTTCTTT.

The chain has TRBV24-1 and TRBJ2-1; TRBD2 might be the D (6 bases). Germline CDR1 KGHDR, CDR2 SFDVKD. Trimming removed 2 bases from V and 6 bases from J, with 13 bases in between. The CDR3 is 15 residues long. CDR3 DNA sequence: TGTGCCACCAGTGATTCGGGAGTACAGTCCAATGAGCAGTTCTTC. This codes for CATSDSGVQSNEQFF.

The rearrangement links TRBV11-3 to TRBJ1-2; 11 nucleotides match TRBD1. The V segment lost 5 bases and the J segment 5 bases; nucleotides outside the gene matches: 10. In germline, CDR1 is SGHNT, CDR2 YENEEA. The CDR3 totals 16 residues. The CDR3 DNA reads as TGTGCCAGCAGCCTTCAACGGACAGGGGGCACTTATGGCTACACCTTC. Translation: CASSLQRTGGTYGYTF.

Points on this clone: The same CDR3 also results from other DNA sequences found in this sample. The V gene is TRBV18, the J gene TRBJ1-1, with no clear D. CDR1 KGHSH and CDR2 LQKENI come from the germline V gene. There are 14 residues in the CDR3. Trimming removed 0 bases from V and 0 bases from J, with 5 bases in between. CDR3 sequence: CASSPPSVNTEAFF. The DNA of the CDR3 is TGTGCCAGCTCACCACCATCAGTGAACACTGAAGCTTTCTTT.

This chain connects TRBV19 to TRBJ1-4, with D uncertain. The CDR3 totals 13 residues. Trimming shortened V by 4 bases and J by 8 bases, and 11 bases separated the two germline ends. CDR1 LNHDA and CDR2 SQIVND come from the germline V gene (reference sequence). This CDR3 is CASSKGMYEKLFF. Here the CDR3 DNA reads TGTGCCAGTAGTAAAGGGATGTACGAAAAACTGTTTTTT.

The sample holds a few counts of this clone. CDR3 region: CASSLTGATNEKLFF. The CDR3 nucleotides read TGTGCCAGCAGCTTAACTGGTGCGACTAATGAAAAACTGTTTTTT. The chain recombines TRBV13 with TRBJ1-4, with D unresolved. V lost 2 bases to trimming and J lost 2 bases, with 9 bases between them. This CDR3 contains 15 residues. Germline values: CDR1 PRHDT, CDR2 FYEKMQ (reference sequence).

The chain uses TRBV5-5 and TRBJ2-2; 8 bases map to TRBD2. V lost 5 bases and J lost 1; bases outside the gene matches: 10. Germline CDR1 reads SGHKS; CDR2 reads YYEKEE (reference sequence). The CDR3 sequence is 17 residues long. The CDR3 reads CASRPVEGLGNTGELFF. DNA of the CDR3: TGTGCCAGCAGACCGGTGGAGGGACTAGGGAACACCGGGGAGCTGTTTTTT.

J is TRBJ1-4 and V is TRBV15; D ambiguous. The CDR3 is 20 amino acids. Trimming took 0 bases from V and 6 from J, leaving 26 bases between them. Germline loops: CDR1 LNHNV, CDR2 YYDKDF (reference sequence). CDR3 nucleotide sequence: TGTGCCACCAGCAGAGATGGTAATCGAGGGTTCGGATTCCGGGATGAAAAACTGTTTTTT. This gives the protein CATSRDGNRGFGFRDEKLFF. Using reference TRBV15 and TRBJ1-4 for the parts outside the CDR3, the full variable domain is DAMVIQNPRYQVTQFGKPVTLSCSQTLNHNVMYWYQQKSSQAPKLLFHYYDKDFNNEADTPDNFQSRRPNTSFCFLDIRSPGLGDTAMYLCATSRDGNRGFGFRDEKLFFGSGTQLSVL.

J is TRBJ2-3 and V is TRBV28; D call uncertain. This CDR3 is 12 amino acids long. The germline V gene encodes CDR1 MDHEN and CDR2 SYDVKM. V was clipped by 3 bases and J by 9 bases, with 10 bases between them. The CDR3 DNA follows: TGTGCCAGCAGTTTTCGGTCTCGGACGCAGTATTTT. Translation gives CASSFRSRTQYF.

V and J are TRBV28 and TRBJ1-2, with TRBD1 as a possible D gene (6 bases). The CDR3 spans 12 residues. With 6 bases removed from V and 4 bases from J, the gap between germline ends came to 9 bases. In germline, CDR1 is MDHEN, CDR2 SYDVKM. DNA of the CDR3: TGTGCCAGCAGGAGGGACACCTATGGCTACACCTTC. It translates to CASRRDTYGYTF.